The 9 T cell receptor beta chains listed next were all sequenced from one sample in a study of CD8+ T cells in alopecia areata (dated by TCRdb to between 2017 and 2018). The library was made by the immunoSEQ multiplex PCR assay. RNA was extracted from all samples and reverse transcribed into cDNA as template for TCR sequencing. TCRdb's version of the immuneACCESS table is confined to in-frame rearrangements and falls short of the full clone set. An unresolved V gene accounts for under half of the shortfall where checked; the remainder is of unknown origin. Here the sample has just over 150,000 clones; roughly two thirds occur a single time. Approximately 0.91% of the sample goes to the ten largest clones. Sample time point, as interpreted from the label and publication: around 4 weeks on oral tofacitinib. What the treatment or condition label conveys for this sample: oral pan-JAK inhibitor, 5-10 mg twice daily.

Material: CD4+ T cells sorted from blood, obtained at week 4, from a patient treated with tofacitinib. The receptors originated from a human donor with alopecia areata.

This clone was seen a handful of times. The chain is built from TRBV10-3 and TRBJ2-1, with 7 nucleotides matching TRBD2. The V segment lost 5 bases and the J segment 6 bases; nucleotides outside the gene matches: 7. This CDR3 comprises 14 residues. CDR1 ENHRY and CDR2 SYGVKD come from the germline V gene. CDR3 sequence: CAISNGGSPNEQFF. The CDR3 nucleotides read TGTGCCATCAGTAACGGGGGGTCCCCCAATGAGCAGTTCTTC.

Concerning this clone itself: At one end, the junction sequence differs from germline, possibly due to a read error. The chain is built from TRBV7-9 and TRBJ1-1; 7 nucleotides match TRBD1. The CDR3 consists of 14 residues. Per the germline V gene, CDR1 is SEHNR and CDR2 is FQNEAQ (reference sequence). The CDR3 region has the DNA TGCGCCAGCAGCGCGGGGACAGCGAACACTGAAGCTTTCTTT. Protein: CASSAGTANTEAFF.

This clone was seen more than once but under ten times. The DNA for the CDR3 is TGCAGCGTCCGTGGAGGTTTCAAAGCAGATACGCAGTATTTT. The encoded protein is CSVRGGFKADTQYF. This sequence joins TRBV29-1 and TRBJ2-3; D may be TRBD2 (5 bases). The V end was cut by 6 bases, the J end by 4 bases, with 17 bases between. CDR3 length: 14 residues. Germline CDR1 reads SQVTM; CDR2 reads ANQGSEA.

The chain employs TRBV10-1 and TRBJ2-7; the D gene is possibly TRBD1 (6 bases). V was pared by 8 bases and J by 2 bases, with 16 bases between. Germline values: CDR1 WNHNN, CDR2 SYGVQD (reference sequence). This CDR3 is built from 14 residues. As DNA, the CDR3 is TGCGCCAGCCTCTGTGACAGGCCACCCTACGAGCAGTACTTC. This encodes CASLCDRPPYEQYF.

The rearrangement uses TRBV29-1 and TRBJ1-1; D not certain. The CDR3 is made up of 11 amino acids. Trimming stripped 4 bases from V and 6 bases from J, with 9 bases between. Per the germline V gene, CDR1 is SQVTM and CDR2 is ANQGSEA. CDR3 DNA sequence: TGCAGCGTTGGTGGCTGGGCTGAAGCTTTCTTT. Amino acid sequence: CSVGGWAEAFF.

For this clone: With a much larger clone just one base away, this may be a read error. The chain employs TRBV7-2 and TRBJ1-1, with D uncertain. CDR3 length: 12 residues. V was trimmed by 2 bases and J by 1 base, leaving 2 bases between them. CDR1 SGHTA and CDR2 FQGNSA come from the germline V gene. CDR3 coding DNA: TGTGCCAGCAGCTTACAGAACACTGAAGCTTTCTTT. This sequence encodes CASSLQNTEAFF.

The CDR3 DNA follows: TGTGCCAGCAGTGAAACCGCTAACTATGGCTACACCTTC. Translated: CASSETANYGYTF. This chain joins TRBV2 and TRBJ1-2; D is uncertain. CDR3 length equals 13 residues. V lost 2 bases, J lost 0 bases, and 4 bases lay in between. CDR1 and CDR2 from the germline V gene are SNHLY and FYNNEI. The full variable domain, in which reference TRBV2 and TRBJ1-2 provide the parts outside the CDR3, is EPEVTQTPSHQVTQMGQEVILRCVPISNHLYFYWYRQILGQKVEFLVSFYNNEISEKSEIFDDQFSVERPDGSNFTLKIRSTKLEDSAMYFCASSETANYGYTFGSGTRLTVV.

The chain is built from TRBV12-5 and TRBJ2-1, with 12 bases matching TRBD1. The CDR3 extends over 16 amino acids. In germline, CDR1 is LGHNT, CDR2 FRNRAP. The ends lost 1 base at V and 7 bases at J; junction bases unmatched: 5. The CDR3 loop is CASGLGGQGAQNEQFF. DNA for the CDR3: TGTGCTAGTGGTTTGGGGGGACAGGGGGCCCAGAATGAGCAGTTCTTC.

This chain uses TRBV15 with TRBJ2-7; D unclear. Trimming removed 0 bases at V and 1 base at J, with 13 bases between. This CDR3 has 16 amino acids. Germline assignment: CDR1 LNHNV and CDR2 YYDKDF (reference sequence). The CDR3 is CATSRDLVAGSYEQYF. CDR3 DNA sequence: TGTGCCACCAGCAGAGATCTTGTGGCCGGATCCTACGAGCAGTACTTC.